The rows below give T cell receptor beta chains drawn from one sample of a study of blood T cell repertoires in COVID-19. Profiling relied on immunoSEQ multiplex PCR, and the TCRdb table lists in-frame clones only, not all of them. The sample shows about 270,000 clones, 85% to 90% of them seen only once. The sample taken for sequencing was peripheral blood. The receptors come from a woman aged 25 to 39 with COVID-19, enrolled during active disease. Each CDR3 is given with its conserved first and last residue. Fields, in order: clone size, V gene, J gene, D gene, CDR3 protein, CDR3 DNA. A D gene is named only where the DNA matches it firmly. Rows may omit the clone size; those that give it use once, few, many or a size class.

clone_size: .
v_call: TRBV7-2
j_call: TRBJ2-1
d_call: TRBD2
cdr3_aa: CASSLSGGFYNEQFF
cdr3_nt: TGTGCCAGCAGCCTAAGCGGGGGCTTCTACAATGAGCAGTTCTTC

clone_size: .
v_call: TRBV27
j_call: TRBJ1-5
d_call: .
cdr3_aa: CASSAHGGGNQPQHF
cdr3_nt: TGTGCCAGCAGTGCCCATGGAGGGGGCAATCAGCCCCAGCATTTT

clone_size: .
v_call: TRBV7-5
j_call: TRBJ2-5
d_call: .
cdr3_aa: CVRSRLAGSPPHQETQYF
cdr3_nt: TGTGTCAGAAGCCGCTTGGCGGGATCACCGCCCCACCAAGAGACCCAGTACTTC

clone_size: .
v_call: TRBV28
j_call: TRBJ1-6
d_call: TRBD1
cdr3_aa: CASSSTGPSSYNSPLHF
cdr3_nt: TGTGCCAGCAGTTCGACAGGGCCAAGCTCCTATAATTCACCCCTCCACTTT

clone_size: .
v_call: TRBV27
j_call: TRBJ2-7
d_call: .
cdr3_aa: CASSVQGGYEQYF
cdr3_nt: TGTGCCAGCAGTGTTCAGGGGGGCTACGAGCAGTACTTC

clone_size: few
v_call: TRBV5-1
j_call: TRBJ1-2
d_call: .
cdr3_aa: CASSPVEASLYGYTF
cdr3_nt: TGCGCCAGCAGCCCGGTGGAGGCGTCTTTATATGGCTACACCTTC

clone_size: .
v_call: TRBV5-1
j_call: TRBJ1-1
d_call: TRBD1
cdr3_aa: CASSQTGGNTEAFF
cdr3_nt: TGCGCCAGCAGCCAGACAGGGGGGAACACTGAAGCTTTCTTT

clone_size: .
v_call: TRBV6-5
j_call: TRBJ2-7
d_call: .
cdr3_aa: CASQQGRYEQYF
cdr3_nt: TGTGCCAGCCAACAGGGCAGGTACGAGCAGTACTTC

clone_size: .
v_call: TRBV6-5
j_call: TRBJ1-1
d_call: TRBD1
cdr3_aa: CASTGGGTEAFF
cdr3_nt: TGTGCCAGCACAGGGGGAGGCACTGAAGCTTTCTTT

clone_size: .
v_call: TRBV7-6
j_call: TRBJ2-7
d_call: TRBD1
cdr3_aa: CASSWDRDYEQYF
cdr3_nt: TGTGCCAGCAGCTGGGACAGGGACTACGAGCAGTACTTC

clone_size: .
v_call: TRBV6-2/TRBV6-3
j_call: TRBJ2-7
d_call: .
cdr3_aa: CASSFGKLSSYEQYF
cdr3_nt: TGTGCCAGCAGTTTCGGGAAATTAAGCTCCTACGAGCAGTACTTC

clone_size: .
v_call: TRBV28
j_call: TRBJ2-7
d_call: TRBD1
cdr3_aa: CASSSRGTAYEQYF
cdr3_nt: TGTGCCAGCAGTTCCCGAGGGACAGCCTACGAGCAGTACTTC

clone_size: .
v_call: TRBV5-1
j_call: TRBJ2-1
d_call: .
cdr3_aa: CASSGGWNEQFF
cdr3_nt: TGCGCCAGCAGCGGAGGGTGGAATGAGCAGTTCTTC

clone_size: .
v_call: TRBV15
j_call: TRBJ2-1
d_call: TRBD2
cdr3_aa: CATSGLLAGESPYNEQFF
cdr3_nt: TGTGCCACCTCCGGCCTCTTAGCGGGGGAATCGCCCTACAATGAGCAGTTCTTC

clone_size: once
v_call: TRBV6-5
j_call: TRBJ1-1
d_call: .
cdr3_aa: CASRKPGHLSTEAFF
cdr3_nt: TGTGCCAGCAGAAAACCGGGACACCTCTCCACTGAAGCTTTCTTT

clone_size: .
v_call: TRBV7-9
j_call: TRBJ2-3
d_call: TRBD2
cdr3_aa: CASSLNSGSITRQYF
cdr3_nt: TGTGCCAGCAGCTTAAATAGCGGGAGTATAACGCGTCAGTATTTT

clone_size: .
v_call: TRBV3-1/TRBV3-2
j_call: TRBJ1-1
d_call: .
cdr3_aa: CASSQYARGENTEAFF
cdr3_nt: TGTGCCAGCAGCCAATACGCGCGCGGGGAGAACACTGAAGCTTTCTTT

clone_size: .
v_call: TRBV4-2
j_call: TRBJ1-3
d_call: .
cdr3_aa: CASSQDPGSGNTIYF
cdr3_nt: TGTGCCAGCAGCCAAGACCCAGGCTCTGGAAACACCATATATTTT

clone_size: .
v_call: TRBV5-1
j_call: TRBJ2-2
d_call: TRBD1
cdr3_aa: CASSQTGGDTGELFF
cdr3_nt: TGCGCCAGCAGCCAGACAGGGGGAGACACCGGGGAGCTGTTTTTT

clone_size: .
v_call: TRBV27
j_call: TRBJ1-2
d_call: .
cdr3_aa: CASRSPPGRGPVGYTF
cdr3_nt: TGTGCCAGCAGATCCCCCCCGGGCAGGGGACCCGTCGGCTACACCTTC

clone_size: .
v_call: TRBV4-1
j_call: TRBJ2-3
d_call: .
cdr3_aa: CASSPEIDTQYF
cdr3_nt: TGCGCCAGCAGCCCCGAGATAGATACGCAGTATTTT

clone_size: .
v_call: TRBV6-5
j_call: TRBJ1-5
d_call: .
cdr3_aa: CASSKDMGRYQPQHF
cdr3_nt: TGTGCCAGCAGCAAAGACATGGGCAGGTATCAGCCCCAGCATTTT

clone_size: .
v_call: TRBV11-2
j_call: TRBJ2-1
d_call: .
cdr3_aa: CASSFSGSYNEQFF
cdr3_nt: TGTGCCAGCAGCTTCAGTGGCTCCTACAATGAGCAGTTCTTC

clone_size: .
v_call: TRBV3-1/TRBV3-2
j_call: TRBJ2-3
d_call: TRBD2
cdr3_aa: CASSQYGRGGRTDTQYF
cdr3_nt: TGTGCCAGCAGCCAATACGGGCGGGGGGGCCGTACAGATACGCAGTATTTT

clone_size: .
v_call: TRBV4-1
j_call: TRBJ2-7
d_call: .
cdr3_aa: CASSPSYSYEQYF
cdr3_nt: TGCGCCAGCAGCCCATCCTACAGCTACGAGCAGTACTTC

clone_size: .
v_call: TRBV2
j_call: TRBJ1-2
d_call: TRBD1
cdr3_aa: CASEALRKTGGNGYTF
cdr3_nt: TGTGCCAGCGAGGCCCTACGGAAGACAGGGGGAAATGGCTACACCTTC

clone_size: .
v_call: TRBV11-2
j_call: TRBJ1-2
d_call: .
cdr3_aa: CASSANNYGYTF
cdr3_nt: TGTGCCAGCTCCGCGAATAACTATGGCTACACCTTC

clone_size: .
v_call: TRBV28
j_call: TRBJ2-2
d_call: .
cdr3_aa: CASGGTGLQNTGELFF
cdr3_nt: TGTGCCAGCGGGGGGACTGGACTTCAGAACACCGGGGAGCTGTTTTTT

clone_size: once
v_call: TRBV2
j_call: TRBJ2-1
d_call: TRBD1
cdr3_aa: CASSSRGQTLYNEQFF
cdr3_nt: TGTGCCAGCAGTTCAAGGGGACAGACGCTTTACAATGAGCAGTTCTTC

clone_size: .
v_call: TRBV6-5
j_call: TRBJ1-2
d_call: .
cdr3_aa: CASSYGGNYGYTF
cdr3_nt: TGTGCCAGCAGTTACGGGGGGAACTATGGCTACACCTTC

clone_size: .
v_call: TRBV10-1
j_call: TRBJ1-1
d_call: TRBD1
cdr3_aa: CASSVTGGGGEAFF
cdr3_nt: TGCGCCAGCAGTGTGACAGGGGGCGGCGGTGAAGCTTTCTTT

clone_size: .
v_call: TRBV20-1
j_call: TRBJ2-3
d_call: .
cdr3_aa: CSASPLLRPGKDTQYF
cdr3_nt: TGCAGTGCTAGTCCCCTCTTGCGTCCCGGGAAGGATACGCAGTATTTT

clone_size: .
v_call: TRBV28
j_call: TRBJ2-1
d_call: .
cdr3_aa: CAIRERYEQFF
cdr3_nt: TGTGCCATCAGGGAGCGATATGAGCAGTTCTTC

clone_size: .
v_call: TRBV3-1/TRBV3-2
j_call: TRBJ1-2
d_call: .
cdr3_aa: CASSLRSAGYSYTF
cdr3_nt: TGTGCCAGCAGCCTTCGCTCCGCGGGCTACAGCTACACCTTC

clone_size: few
v_call: TRBV5-4
j_call: TRBJ2-2
d_call: TRBD1
cdr3_aa: CASSWGQGRPGELFF
cdr3_nt: TGTGCCAGCAGCTGGGGACAGGGACGACCCGGGGAGCTGTTTTTT

clone_size: .
v_call: TRBV7-8
j_call: TRBJ1-3
d_call: TRBD1
cdr3_aa: CASSLDRPSGNTIYF
cdr3_nt: TGTGCCAGCAGTTTGGACAGGCCCTCTGGAAACACCATATATTTT

clone_size: .
v_call: TRBV15
j_call: TRBJ1-2
d_call: .
cdr3_aa: CATSSPGGTGGYTF
cdr3_nt: TGTGCCACCAGCAGCCCCGGAGGAACTGGGGGCTACACCTTC

clone_size: .
v_call: TRBV2
j_call: TRBJ2-5
d_call: TRBD1
cdr3_aa: CASILQGTGRTQYF
cdr3_nt: TGTGCCAGCATTTTACAAGGGACAGGAAGGACCCAGTACTTC

clone_size: .
v_call: TRBV27
j_call: TRBJ2-1
d_call: TRBD2
cdr3_aa: CASSSTLAGAYNEQFF
cdr3_nt: TGTGCCAGCAGTTCGACTCTAGCGGGGGCCTACAATGAGCAGTTCTTC

clone_size: few
v_call: TRBV7-9
j_call: TRBJ1-2
d_call: .
cdr3_aa: CASSFWRDGYTF
cdr3_nt: TGTGCCAGCAGCTTTTGGAGGGATGGCTACACCTTC

clone_size: .
v_call: TRBV11-3
j_call: TRBJ2-7
d_call: TRBD2
cdr3_aa: CASSSRDYPYEQYF
cdr3_nt: TGTGCCAGCAGCTCCCGGGACTACCCCTACGAGCAGTACTTC

clone_size: .
v_call: TRBV5-1
j_call: TRBJ2-7
d_call: TRBD2
cdr3_aa: CASSLTSGGAYEQYF
cdr3_nt: TGCGCCAGCAGCTTGACTAGCGGGGGGGCCTACGAGCAGTACTTC

clone_size: .
v_call: TRBV2
j_call: TRBJ1-1
d_call: TRBD1
cdr3_aa: CASSQDRVSRQVGTEAFF
cdr3_nt: TGTGCCAGCAGCCAAGACAGGGTTTCAAGACAAGTGGGCACTGAAGCTTTCTTT

clone_size: .
v_call: TRBV4-1
j_call: TRBJ2-5
d_call: .
cdr3_aa: CASSQVPRQETQYF
cdr3_nt: TGCGCCAGCAGCCAAGTCCCCAGACAAGAGACCCAGTACTTC

clone_size: .
v_call: TRBV6-5
j_call: TRBJ1-5
d_call: .
cdr3_aa: CASSPQGVGNQPQHF
cdr3_nt: TGTGCCAGCAGTCCCCAGGGTGTAGGCAATCAGCCCCAGCATTTT

clone_size: .
v_call: TRBV11-3
j_call: TRBJ2-3
d_call: .
cdr3_aa: CASSSGDTQYF
cdr3_nt: TGTGCCAGCAGTTCAGGAGATACGCAGTATTTT

clone_size: .
v_call: TRBV29-1
j_call: TRBJ1-2
d_call: .
cdr3_aa: CSVGTGQNYGYTF
cdr3_nt: TGCAGCGTTGGGACGGGACAAAACTATGGCTACACCTTC

clone_size: .
v_call: TRBV18
j_call: TRBJ2-7
d_call: TRBD1
cdr3_aa: CASSPGQKNPYEQYF
cdr3_nt: TGTGCCAGCTCACCGGGACAGAAAAACCCCTACGAGCAGTACTTC

clone_size: few
v_call: TRBV4-1
j_call: TRBJ1-4
d_call: .
cdr3_aa: CASSPGFGRANEKLFF
cdr3_nt: TGCGCCAGCAGCCCAGGTTTCGGCAGGGCCAATGAAAAACTGTTTTTT

clone_size: .
v_call: TRBV19
j_call: TRBJ2-1
d_call: TRBD1
cdr3_aa: CASRRTGGTYNEQFF
cdr3_nt: TGTGCCAGTAGAAGGACAGGGGGCACCTACAATGAGCAGTTCTTC

clone_size: .
v_call: TRBV19
j_call: TRBJ1-4
d_call: .
cdr3_aa: CASSMGGTGEKLFF
cdr3_nt: TGTGCCAGTAGTATGGGGGGGACCGGTGAAAAACTGTTTTTT

clone_size: few
v_call: TRBV5-4
j_call: TRBJ2-7
d_call: TRBD2
cdr3_aa: CASSWRLAPHEQYF
cdr3_nt: TGTGCCAGCAGCTGGAGACTAGCCCCCCACGAGCAGTACTTC

clone_size: .
v_call: TRBV24-1
j_call: TRBJ1-2
d_call: TRBD1
cdr3_aa: CATSDSPGQGAYGYTF
cdr3_nt: TGTGCCACCAGTGATTCTCCGGGACAGGGGGCTTATGGCTACACCTTC

clone_size: .
v_call: TRBV30
j_call: TRBJ2-1
d_call: TRBD2
cdr3_aa: CAWSYSGGPGNEQFF
cdr3_nt: TGTGCCTGGAGTTATAGCGGGGGGCCTGGCAATGAGCAGTTCTTC

clone_size: .
v_call: TRBV25-1
j_call: TRBJ1-1
d_call: .
cdr3_aa: CASSYGWNTEAFF
cdr3_nt: TGTGCCAGCAGCTACGGGTGGAACACTGAAGCTTTCTTT

clone_size: .
v_call: TRBV7-2
j_call: TRBJ2-1
d_call: TRBD2
cdr3_aa: CASSLRGGIGNEQFF
cdr3_nt: TGTGCCAGCAGCTTACGGGGGGGTATCGGCAATGAGCAGTTCTTC

clone_size: .
v_call: TRBV4-1
j_call: TRBJ2-3
d_call: TRBD1
cdr3_aa: CASSQEGQGYSTDTQYF
cdr3_nt: TGCGCCAGCAGCCAAGAGGGACAGGGGTACAGCACAGATACGCAGTATTTT

clone_size: .
v_call: TRBV5-4
j_call: TRBJ2-3
d_call: TRBD1
cdr3_aa: CASSVQGSRTDTQYF
cdr3_nt: TGTGCCAGCAGCGTACAGGGGAGTCGCACAGATACGCAGTATTTT

clone_size: .
v_call: TRBV6-5
j_call: TRBJ2-7
d_call: TRBD1
cdr3_aa: CASNPGTAYEQYF
cdr3_nt: TGTGCCAGCAATCCCGGGACAGCCTACGAGCAGTACTTC

clone_size: .
v_call: TRBV5-4
j_call: TRBJ1-2
d_call: TRBD1
cdr3_aa: CASSSMGQKFNYGYTF
cdr3_nt: TGTGCCAGCAGCTCGATGGGACAGAAATTCAACTATGGCTACACCTTC